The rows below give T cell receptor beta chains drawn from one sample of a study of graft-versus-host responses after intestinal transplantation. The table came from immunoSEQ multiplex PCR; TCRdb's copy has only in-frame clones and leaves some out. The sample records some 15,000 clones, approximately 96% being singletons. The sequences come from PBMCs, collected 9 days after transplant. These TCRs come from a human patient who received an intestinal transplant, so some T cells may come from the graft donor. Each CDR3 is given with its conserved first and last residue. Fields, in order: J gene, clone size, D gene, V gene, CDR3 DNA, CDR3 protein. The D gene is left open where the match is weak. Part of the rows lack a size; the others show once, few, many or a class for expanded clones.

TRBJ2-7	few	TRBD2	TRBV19	TGTGCCAGTAGTATAGGCGGGAGTGGCTACGAGCAGTACTTC	CASSIGGSGYEQYF
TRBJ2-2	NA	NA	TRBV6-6	TGTGCCAGCAGCGATGGGGGGGAGCTGTTTTTT	CASSDGGELFF
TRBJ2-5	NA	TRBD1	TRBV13	TGTGCCAGCAGCTCCAGAGATCCGACAGGGGGAGAGACCCAGTACTTC	CASSSRDPTGGETQYF
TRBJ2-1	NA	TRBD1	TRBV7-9	TGTGCCAGCAGCCCTTTTCAGGGGGAGAGGGCCGACAATGAGCAGTTCTTC	CASSPFQGERADNEQFF
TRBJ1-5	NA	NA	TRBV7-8	TGTGCCAGCAGCTGGAGGAGCGATCAGCCCCAGCATTTT	CASSWRSDQPQHF
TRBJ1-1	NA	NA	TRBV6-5	TGTGCCAGCAGTTACGGCCAGGGTATGACTGAAGCTTTCTTT	CASSYGQGMTEAFF
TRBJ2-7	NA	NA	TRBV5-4	TGTGCCAGCAGCGAAACGGGCCACTCCTACGAGCAGTACTTC	CASSETGHSYEQYF
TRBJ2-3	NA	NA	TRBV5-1	TGCGCCAGCAGCTCGAACCGGGGCAGGGGATTTGATACGCAGTATTTT	CASSSNRGRGFDTQYF
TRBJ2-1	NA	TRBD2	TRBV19	TGTGCCAGTAGACCTAGCGGGAGCTACAATGAGCAGTTCTTC	CASRPSGSYNEQFF
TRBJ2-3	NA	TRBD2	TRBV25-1	TGTGCCAGCAGTCCCCTAGCGGGAGCAACAGATACGCAGTATTTT	CASSPLAGATDTQYF
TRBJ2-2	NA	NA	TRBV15	TGTGCCACCAGCAGGCTAGGGGGGAGGATGCACACCGGGGAGCTGTTTTTT	CATSRLGGRMHTGELFF
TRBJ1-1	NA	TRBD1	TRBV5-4	TGTGCCAGCAGCGCGAGAGACAGGGGGCCTAGAGCTTTCTTT	CASSARDRGPRAFF
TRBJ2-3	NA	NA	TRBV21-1	TGTGCCAGCAGCAAAGAGGGGGAGGTAGCGGGATTCCCAGTAACAGATACGCAGTATTTT	CASSKEGEVAGFPVTDTQYF
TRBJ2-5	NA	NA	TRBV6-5	TGTGCCAGCAGTTACTCCGAGGATGGCGAGACCCAGTACTTC	CASSYSEDGETQYF
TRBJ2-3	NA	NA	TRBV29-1	TGCAGCGTGGAGGGGACACTCTCTAGCACAGATACGCAGTATTTT	CSVEGTLSSTDTQYF
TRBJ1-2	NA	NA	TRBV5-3	TGTGCCAGAAGCGCGGGACCCAAAGGGGGCTACACCTTC	CARSAGPKGGYTF
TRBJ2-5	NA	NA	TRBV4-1	TGCGCCAGCAGCCGTACCCGGGGCCTAGGCGGGGAGACCCAGTACTTC	CASSRTRGLGGETQYF
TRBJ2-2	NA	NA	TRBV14	TGTGCCAGCAGCCAACGACGGAGGCCCCTCCCCGGGGAGCTGTTTTTT	CASSQRRRPLPGELFF
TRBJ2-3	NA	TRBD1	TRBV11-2	TGTGCCAGCAGCTCCACAGGGGTGGGGAGCGGTACGCAGTATTTT	CASSSTGVGSGTQYF
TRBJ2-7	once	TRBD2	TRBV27	TGTGCCAGCAGTTTGACTAGCGGGTTCAACGAGCAGTACTTC	CASSLTSGFNEQYF
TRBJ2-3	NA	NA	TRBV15	TGTGCCACCAGCAGAGCGGCTAGCGTGGGCACAGATACGCAGTATTTT	CATSRAASVGTDTQYF
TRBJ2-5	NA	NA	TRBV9	TGTGCCAGCAGCGTAGAGGGGGGCTACCGAGCGGAGACCCAGTACTTC	CASSVEGGYRAETQYF
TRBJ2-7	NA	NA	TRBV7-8	TGTGCCAGCAGCCCCGAAGCAGTTTACGAGCAGTACTTC	CASSPEAVYEQYF
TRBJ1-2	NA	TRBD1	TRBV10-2	TGCGCCAGCAGTAAGGACAGGGCCGAGGGGGGCTACACCTTC	CASSKDRAEGGYTF
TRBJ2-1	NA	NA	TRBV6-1	TGTGCCAGCAGTGAACAGGGTGCCTACAATGAGCAGTTCTTC	CASSEQGAYNEQFF
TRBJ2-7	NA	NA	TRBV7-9	TGTGCCAGCAGCTCTCGGGACTTTGAGCAGTACTTC	CASSSRDFEQYF
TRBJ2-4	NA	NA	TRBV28	TGTGCCAGCAGTGGAATCGGGACTGTCTACGACATTCAGTACTTC	CASSGIGTVYDIQYF
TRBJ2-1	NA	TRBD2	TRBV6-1	TGTGCCAGCAGTGAGCTAGCGGGAGGTTACAATGAGCAGTTCTTC	CASSELAGGYNEQFF
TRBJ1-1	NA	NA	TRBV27	TGTGCCAGCAGTGACATGCTCGGGGGGGCAGACACTGAAGCTTTCTTT	CASSDMLGGADTEAFF
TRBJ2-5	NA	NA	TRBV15	TGTGCCACCAGCAGAGGTCCAGGGTCCCAAGAGACCCAGTACTTC	CATSRGPGSQETQYF
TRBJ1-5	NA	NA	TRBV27	TGTGCCAGCAGTTTATCGGCAGTCAATCAGCCCCAGCATTTT	CASSLSAVNQPQHF
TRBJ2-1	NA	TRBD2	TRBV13	TGTGCCAGCAGCTTAGTGGGACTAGCGGGAGGGGGTCGGCAGTTCTTC	CASSLVGLAGGGRQFF
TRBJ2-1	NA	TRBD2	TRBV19	TGTGCCAGGGGACTAGCGGGAGACAATGAGCAGTTCTTC	CARGLAGDNEQFF
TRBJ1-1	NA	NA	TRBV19	TGTGCCAGTAGGAATGGTAGGGAGGCGGCTTTCTTT	CASRNGREAAFF
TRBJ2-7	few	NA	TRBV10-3	TGTGCCATCAGTGAGTCTAAGTCGGGACTGATGAGCTCCTACGAGCAGTACTTC	CAISESKSGLMSSYEQYF
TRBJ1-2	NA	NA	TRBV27	TGTGCCAGCAGTCTCAGGGTGGTAGGCTATGGCTACACCTTC	CASSLRVVGYGYTF
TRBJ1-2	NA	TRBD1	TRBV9	TGTGCCAGCAGCGCCGGGACAGGGAACTATGGCTACACCTTC	CASSAGTGNYGYTF
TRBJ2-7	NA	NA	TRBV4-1	TGCGCCAGCAGCCCGCTCCTGGACTATTCCTACGAGCAGTACTTC	CASSPLLDYSYEQYF
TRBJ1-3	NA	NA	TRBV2	TGTGCCGACTCGGGGGCCTCCGGCACCATATATTTT	CADSGASGTIYF
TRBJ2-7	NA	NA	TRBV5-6	TGTGCCAGCAGTTCCGGGACTTACTTCTACGAGCAGTACTTC	CASSSGTYFYEQYF
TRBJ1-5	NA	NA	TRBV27	TGTGCCAGCAGTTTACAGGGAGAGGGTCAGCCCCAGCATTTT	CASSLQGEGQPQHF
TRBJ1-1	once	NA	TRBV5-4	TGTGCCAGCAGCTTTTGGGACCATGGGGGCACTGAAGCTTTCTTT	CASSFWDHGGTEAFF
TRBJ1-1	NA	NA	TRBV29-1	TGCAGCGTTGAAGATGACCGGGGTTCAGAAGCTTTCTTT	CSVEDDRGSEAFF
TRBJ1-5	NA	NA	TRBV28	TGTGCCACCGCAGAGGGTGGCAGGGGAGACAATCAGCCCCAGCATTTT	CATAEGGRGDNQPQHF
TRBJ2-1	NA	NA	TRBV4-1	TGCGCCAGCAGCCAAATCCTGACCGGGACTTCCGAGGATGAGCAGTTCTTC	CASSQILTGTSEDEQFF
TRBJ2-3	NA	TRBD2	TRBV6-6	TGTGCCAGCAGTGCCGGGACTAGTTCCACAGATACGCAGTATTTT	CASSAGTSSTDTQYF
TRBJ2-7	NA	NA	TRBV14	TGTGCCAGCGGGAGTCTCTACGAGCAGTACTTC	CASGSLYEQYF
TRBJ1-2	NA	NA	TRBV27	TGTGCCAGCAGTTTACTCCCGGGGCCCGCTAACTATGGCTACACCTTC	CASSLLPGPANYGYTF
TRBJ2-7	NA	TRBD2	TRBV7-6	TGTGCCAGCAGCTTAGTCCTTAGCGGGAGGGCCGGAGAAGAGCAGTACTTC	CASSLVLSGRAGEEQYF
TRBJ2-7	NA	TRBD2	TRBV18	TGTGCCAGCTCCCCCGGGACTAGCGGCTCCTACGAGCAGTACTTC	CASSPGTSGSYEQYF
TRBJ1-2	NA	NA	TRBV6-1	TGTGCCAGCAGTGAAACCTACGGACGGGTCTATGGCTACACCTTC	CASSETYGRVYGYTF
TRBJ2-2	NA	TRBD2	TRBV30	TGTGCCCTCCAGGGGACTAGCGGCACCGGGGAGCTGTTTTTT	CALQGTSGTGELFF
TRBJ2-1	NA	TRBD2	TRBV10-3	TGTGCCAACTCCGGGACTAGAGGGAATGAGCAGTTCTTC	CANSGTRGNEQFF
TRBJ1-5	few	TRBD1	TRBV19	TGTGCCAGTAGTATGTACGGACAGGTCAATCAGCCCCAGCATTTT	CASSMYGQVNQPQHF
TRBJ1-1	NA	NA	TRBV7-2	TGTGCCAGCAGCCTAGAGGCTACTGAAGCTTTCTTT	CASSLEATEAFF
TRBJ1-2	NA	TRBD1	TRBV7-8	TGTGCCAGCAGCTTAGCCCTTACAGGGGGCTTAAACTATGGCTACACCTTC	CASSLALTGGLNYGYTF
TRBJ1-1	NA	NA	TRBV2	TGTGCCAGCAGTGAAGTTAACACTGAAGCTTTCTTT	CASSEVNTEAFF
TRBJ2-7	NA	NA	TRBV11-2	TGTGCCAGCAGCGGAGGGGGGGTCGAGCAGTACTTC	CASSGGGVEQYF